This T cell receptor beta chain was documented in a study of early T cells in non-severe SARS-CoV-2 infection (dated by TCRdb to about 2021). Broadly, across the study: TCR sequencing used bulk RNA from unsorted whole blood, so alpha and beta chains could not be paired.

The library was produced with 5' RACE. Sequencing took place on a NextSeq 500. Unique molecular identifiers were attached to individual cDNA molecules in the TCR library protocol so that sequencing error and PCR bias could be corrected. Both TCR alpha and beta chains were sequenced, and tight co-correlation was observed between alpha and beta sequence abundances in each sample. As for the original processing: Decombinator V4 was used to perform V gene, J gene and CDR3 annotation of TCR sequences. TCRs were defined as expanded if a significant change between any two time points was detected under a Poisson model with p below 0.0001. TCR abundances were normalised to the total number of TCRs sequenced per sample and expressed as counts per million. TRAV1-2 paired with TRAJ12, TRAJ20 or TRAJ33 defined MAIT TCRs, while TRAV10 paired with TRAJ18 defined iNKT TCRs. VDJdb, accessed 1 November 2021, was searched for CMV, EBV and SARS-CoV-2 annotated TCRs, excluding TCRs annotated for multiple antigens. The public reads were quality trimmed at Q25 with fastp and then assembled into clones with MiXCR by TCRdb, keeping productive beta chains. When rows share a CDR3 protein, they turn into one entry using the most common DNA and genes. None of the V and J calls come from the authors' own analysis; TCRdb made them. The sample records more than 20,000 distinct CDR3 sequences, around 4.4% of which are singletons. Around 4% of the sample belongs to the ten largest clones.

The study was a case-control design nested within a healthcare worker cohort in London, UK, with weekly nasopharyngeal swab PCR tests and blood sampling. Healthcare workers were recruited during the week of the UK lockdown, between 23 and 31 March 2020, and followed weekly for up to 16 weeks. The cysteine opens and the phenylalanine closes a CDR3 of 15 amino acids. Only the CDR3 region is kept as DNA, spanning 45 bases read in frame from base 1. The germline V gene (reference sequence) gives CDR1 as MNHNY and CDR2 as SVGAGI. V has 6 bases trimmed and J has 6 bases trimmed; junction bases matching no gene number 10. The investigation overall reported the following: VDJdb matching was skewed toward anti-spike CD8 responses and likely underestimated virus-specific expansions, missing private and CD4 specificities.

On this clonotype: Its antigen is currently not known. No per-base quality is available; no much larger clone lies one base away.

Sequencing input: whole blood. Here the chain combines TRBV6-6 and TRBJ2-7, with 11 bases aligning to TRBD1. This TCR was sampled from an adult who was a healthcare worker with PCR-confirmed SARS-CoV-2 infection or an uninfected control (not recorded which). The nucleotides read TGTGCCAGCAGCCACGGACAGGGGGCGTCCGGCGAGCAGTACTTC. Translated, this gives CASSHGQGASGEQYF.